This T cell receptor beta chain derives from a study of blood T cell repertoires in COVID-19. Overall study context: Sources were T cells, B-cell-depleted T cells, or PBMCs; the material itself was cDNA or gDNA.

In the study's own analysis: Estimation of nucleated cell counts relied on the amplification of reference gene primers. TCRdb keeps only in-frame clones here, not all; method: immunoSEQ multiplex PCR. The DNA was the basis for D and trimming; V, J and clone size are from that table. The data contain approximately 270,000 clones, just under 85% of them singletons. Germline values: CDR1 GTSNPN, CDR2 SVGIG (reference sequence). The V segment lost 2 bases and the J segment 2 bases; nucleotides outside the gene matches: 4. The CDR3 length is 14 residues. The receptor comes from a man aged 80 or over with acute or convalescent COVID-19. The sequencing sample was made of peripheral blood. The chain couples TRBV30 to TRBJ2-7; TRBD1 matches 9 bases. CDR3 residues: CAWSSDRGTYEQYF. The CDR3 DNA is TGTGCCTGGAGTAGCGACAGGGGGACCTACGAGCAGTACTTC.